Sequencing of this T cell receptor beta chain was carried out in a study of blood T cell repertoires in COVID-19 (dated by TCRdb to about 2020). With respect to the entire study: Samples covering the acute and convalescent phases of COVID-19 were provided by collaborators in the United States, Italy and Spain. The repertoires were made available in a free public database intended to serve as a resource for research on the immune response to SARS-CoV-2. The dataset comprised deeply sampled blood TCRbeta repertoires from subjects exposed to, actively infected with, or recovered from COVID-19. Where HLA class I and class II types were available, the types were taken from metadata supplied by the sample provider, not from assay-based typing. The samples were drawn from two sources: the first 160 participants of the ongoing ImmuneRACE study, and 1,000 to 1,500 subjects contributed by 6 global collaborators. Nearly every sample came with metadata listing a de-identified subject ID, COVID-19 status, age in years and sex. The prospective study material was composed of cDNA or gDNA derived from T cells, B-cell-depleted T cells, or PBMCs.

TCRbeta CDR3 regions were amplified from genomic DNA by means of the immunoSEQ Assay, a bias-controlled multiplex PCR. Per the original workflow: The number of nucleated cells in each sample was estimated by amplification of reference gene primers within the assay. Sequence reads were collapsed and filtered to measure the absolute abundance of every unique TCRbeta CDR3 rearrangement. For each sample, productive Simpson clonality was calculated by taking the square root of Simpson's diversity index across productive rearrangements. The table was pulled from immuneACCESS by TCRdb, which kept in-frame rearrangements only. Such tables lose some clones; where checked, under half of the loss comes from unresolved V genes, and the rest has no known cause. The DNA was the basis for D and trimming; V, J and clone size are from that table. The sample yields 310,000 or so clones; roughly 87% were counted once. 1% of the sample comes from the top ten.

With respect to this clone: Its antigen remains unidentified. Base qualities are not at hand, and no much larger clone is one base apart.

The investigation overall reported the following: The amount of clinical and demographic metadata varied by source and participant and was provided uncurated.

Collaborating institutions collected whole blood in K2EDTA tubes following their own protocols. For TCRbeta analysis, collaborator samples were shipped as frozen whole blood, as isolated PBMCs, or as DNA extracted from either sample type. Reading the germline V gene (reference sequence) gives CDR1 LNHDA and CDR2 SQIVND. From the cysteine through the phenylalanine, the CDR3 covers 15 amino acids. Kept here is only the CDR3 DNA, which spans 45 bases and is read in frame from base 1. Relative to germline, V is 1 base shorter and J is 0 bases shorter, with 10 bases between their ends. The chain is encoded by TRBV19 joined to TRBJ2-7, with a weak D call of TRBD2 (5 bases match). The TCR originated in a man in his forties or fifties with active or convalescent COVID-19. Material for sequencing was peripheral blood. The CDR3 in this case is CASSIGSGSSYEQYF. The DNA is TGTGCCAGTAGTATAGGCTCGGGATCCTCCTACGAGCAGTACTTC.